One and the same sample provided the 14 T cell receptor beta chains below, sequenced in a study of spatial heterogeneity in lung cancer. Study-level points and caveats: Tumoral mutation counts were tracked by counts of expanded intratumoral alpha and beta TCRs.

TCRdb independently ran MiXCR on the 5' RACE reads; one entry per CDR3 protein. The table lists approximately 7,100 distinct CDR3 sequences, around 12% of them singletons. Regarding time point: sample taken at primary tumor resection. These receptors lack a known antigen. Specimen: lung tumor tissue, collected at surgery. The receptors shown here come from a male donor with early-stage non-small cell lung cancer.

Sample share makes this clonotype medium-sized. The chain joins TRBV28 to TRBJ2-5; no firm D call. V was shortened by 10 bases and J by 5 bases, with 17 bases between the two germline ends. Germline V gene lookup returns CDR1 MDHEN and CDR2 SYDVKM. The CDR3 consists of 13 residues. CDR3 in amino acids: CATHLSGEETQYF. The CDR3 DNA sequence: TGTGCCACCCACCTCTCAGGAGAGGAGACCCAGTACTTC.

This clonotype has more than one count but fewer than ten. V and J are TRBV6-5 and TRBJ2-1; no reliable D call. With 6 bases removed from V and 5 bases from J, the gap between germline ends came to 5 bases. Per germline, CDR1 MNHEY and CDR2 SVGAGI. This CDR3 has 11 residues. The chain's CDR3 is CASSRNNEQFF. DNA of the CDR3: TGTGCCAGCAGCCGTAACAATGAGCAGTTCTTC.

By frequency in the sample, this clonotype is medium-sized. The chain links TRBV7-8 to TRBJ2-1; TRBD1 or TRBD2 may be the D gene (6 bases each). Per the germline V gene, CDR1 is SGHVS and CDR2 is FQNEAQ. Trimming left V 2 bases short and J 6 bases short, with 26 bases between. CDR3 size: 19 residues. CDR3 region: CASSLSGFGGFLVGNEQFF. The CDR3 region has the DNA TGTGCCAGCAGCTTATCCGGGTTCGGGGGCTTTCTCGTCGGCAATGAGCAGTTCTTC.

This clonotype occurred many times. The rearrangement links TRBV5-6 to TRBJ2-2, with D uncertain. Trimming pared 4 bases from V and 6 bases from J, leaving 4 bases between. The CDR3 has 11 amino acids. Germline V gives CDR1 SGHDT, CDR2 YYEEEE. CDR3 region: CASSVAGELFF. The DNA of the CDR3 is TGTGCCAGCAGCGTCGCCGGGGAGCTGTTTTTT.

This clonotype was observed at least ten times. The chain employs TRBV24-1 and TRBJ2-1; 7 nucleotides align to TRBD1. CDR3 length equals 12 residues. J lost 13 bases, V lost 4 bases, and 6 bases had no gene match. In germline, CDR1 is KGHDR, CDR2 SFDVKD. CDR3 in DNA: TGTGCCACCAGTGACTTCGGACAGGCACAGTTCTTC. Its protein is CATSDFGQAQFF.

This clonotype was observed once. The CDR3 region has the DNA TGTGCCAGCAGTTTATCGTGGAGGGCCGAGGGTGGCTACACCTTC. Protein sequence: CASSLSWRAEGGYTF. The chain is built from TRBV27 and TRBJ1-2; D remains unclear. The V end lost 0 bases, the J end lost 7 bases, and 15 bases lay between the germline ends. The germline gives CDR1 MNHEY, CDR2 SMNVEV (reference sequence). This CDR3 contains 15 residues.

V and J are TRBV7-2 and TRBJ2-7; 11 bases are shared with TRBD2. The CDR3 runs to 15 residues. Germline V lookup: CDR1 SGHTA, CDR2 FQGNSA. Trimming removed 5 bases from V and 2 bases from J; junction bases left unmatched: 5. The DNA for the CDR3 is TGTGCCAGCAGCCTACTAGCGGGAGTCGCCTACGAGCAGTACTTC. Amino acid sequence: CASSLLAGVAYEQYF.

In its sample, this clonotype was seen many times. The V gene is TRBV10-3, the J gene TRBJ2-7, with 7 bases aligning to TRBD2. Germline V gene lookup returns CDR1 ENHRY and CDR2 SYGVKD. J was trimmed by 0 bases and V by 10 bases; bases with no gene match: 9. The CDR3 runs 14 residues. The CDR3 spells CASTISGSSYEQYF. CDR3 nucleotides: TGTGCCAGCACGATTAGCGGGTCCTCCTACGAGCAGTACTTC.

This clonotype was found a few times. The chain employs TRBV7-2 and TRBJ2-2; TRBD1 might be the D (6 bases). The CDR3 is made up of 18 amino acids. V lost 5 bases to trimming and J lost 0 bases, with 19 bases between them. Germline V gene sequence: CDR1 SGHTA, CDR2 FQGNSA. The CDR3 DNA follows: TGTGCCAGCAGCCTCCGACCCGGACAGACTGCGAACACCGGGGAGCTGTTTTTT. It specifies CASSLRPGQTANTGELFF.

There are many counts of this clonotype. For the CDR3, the DNA is TGCAGTGCCAGTTGGACCGGGGAGCTGTTTTTT. Its protein product is CSASWTGELFF. The J gene is TRBJ2-2, the V gene TRBV20-1; the D is unclear. The CDR3 runs 11 residues. V shed 6 bases and J shed 5 bases, with 7 bases lying between them. From germline, CDR1 is DFQATT and CDR2 SNEGSKA (reference sequence).

This clonotype was counted many times. This chain joins TRBV20-1 and TRBJ2-6, with D hard to call. The CDR3 consists of 14 residues. The germline V gene has CDR1 DFQATT and CDR2 SNEGSKA (reference sequence). V was cut by 6 bases and J by 3 bases, with 12 bases left in between. The CDR3 loop is CSAGSIGGANVLTF. CDR3 DNA sequence: TGCAGTGCGGGCTCAATTGGTGGGGCCAACGTCCTGACTTTC.

In its sample, this clonotype was seen many times. The chain is built from TRBV3-1 and TRBJ2-2, with D unclear. Germline assignment: CDR1 LGHDT and CDR2 YNNKEL (reference sequence). This CDR3 has 13 residues. The germline V and J ends were trimmed by 4 bases and 6 bases, with 9 bases remaining between them. The CDR3 DNA reads TGTGCCAGCAGCCTCGAGACCCCCGGGGAGCTGTTTTTT. Protein product: CASSLETPGELFF.

The chain joins TRBV28 to TRBJ2-5; D is unclear. The V end lost 3 bases, the J end lost 0 bases, and 11 bases lay between the germline ends. Germline-derived CDR1 and CDR2 are MDHEN and SYDVKM. This CDR3 spans 15 amino acids. The CDR3 region has the DNA TGTGCCAGCAGTTTTTATTATCGGGACCAAGAGACCCAGTACTTC. It encodes CASSFYYRDQETQYF.

This clonotype is labeled as medium-sized (0.01 to 0.1%). The V gene is TRBV29-1, the J gene TRBJ2-1; D may be TRBD2 (6 bases). CDR1 is SQVTM and CDR2 is ANQGSEA in the germline V gene. V was shortened by 5 bases and J by 6 bases, with 14 bases between the two germline ends. The CDR3 length is 13 residues. The CDR3 reads CSVQHFSGNEQFF. DNA of the CDR3: TGCAGCGTTCAGCACTTTAGCGGCAATGAGCAGTTCTTC.